The 24 T cell receptor beta chains below come from one sample, sequenced in a study of blood T cell repertoires in COVID-19. Measured with immunoSEQ multiplex PCR; TCRdb has only the in-frame clones, and not every one. Of about 200,000 clones in the sample, roughly four fifths were seen once. Sequenced sample: peripheral blood. The receptors stem from a human donor with acute or convalescent COVID-19. The donor label of this sample is uncertain.

The chain uses TRBV9 and TRBJ2-1, with D perhaps TRBD2 (5 bases). Trimming pared 4 bases from V and 4 bases from J, leaving 15 bases between. CDR3 length: 15 residues. Germline V gene lookup returns CDR1 SGDLS and CDR2 YYNGEE. This CDR3 is CASSPQLGTYNEQFF. Here the CDR3 DNA reads TGTGCCAGCAGCCCTCAACTAGGAACTTACAATGAGCAGTTCTTC.

The chain carries TRBV27 and TRBJ2-1, with D possibly matching TRBD1 (5 bases). The CDR3 consists of 16 residues. V lost 3 bases, J lost 7 bases, and 19 bases lay in between. CDR1 MNHEY and CDR2 SMNVEV come from the germline V gene (reference sequence). CDR3 bases: TGTGCCAGCAGTTTCCGCAGGTCCAGGGATTGGAATGAGCAGTTCTTC. Translation gives CASSFRRSRDWNEQFF.

This rearrangement joins TRBV18 to TRBJ1-1; 7 positions agree with TRBD1. The CDR3 runs to 12 residues. After removal of 4 bases from V and 5 bases from J, the junction contained 1 base not matched to a gene. Germline V gene sequence: CDR1 KGHSH, CDR2 LQKENI. CDR3: CASSQGATEAFF. CDR3 nucleotide sequence: TGTGCCAGCTCACAGGGGGCAACTGAAGCTTTCTTT. Full variable domain (rest looked up from reference TRBV18 and TRBJ1-1): NAGVMQNPRHLVRRRGQEARLRCSPMKGHSHVYWYRQLPEEGLKFMVYLQKENIIDESGMPKERFSAEFPKEGPSILRIQQVVRGDSAAYFCASSQGATEAFFGQGTRLTVV.

The V gene is TRBV7-9, the J gene TRBJ1-6, with 8 bases that match TRBD1. The J segment lost 5 bases and the V segment lost 5 bases, leaving 5 bases of the junction unmatched. Germline CDR1 reads SEHNR; CDR2 reads FQNEAQ (reference sequence). This CDR3 comprises 15 residues. The CDR3 here is CASSPRDRNNSPLHF. The CDR3, as DNA: TGTGCCAGCAGCCCCCGGGACAGGAATAATTCACCCCTCCACTTT.

V is TRBV7-3 and J is TRBJ2-5, with TRBD1 matching 8 bases. There are 15 residues in the CDR3. The junction had 6 bases not matched to a gene; V was cut back by 2 bases and J by 4 bases. Germline V gene data show CDR1 as SGHTA and CDR2 as FQGTGA. CDR3 DNA sequence: TGTGCCAGCAGCTTATTTTCAGGGGGCACAGAGACCCAGTACTTC. Residues: CASSLFSGGTETQYF. The full variable domain, completed using reference TRBV7-3 and TRBJ2-5, is GAGVSQTPSNKVTEKGKYVELRCDPISGHTALYWYRQSLGQGPEFLIYFQGTGAADDSGLPNDRFFAVRPEGSVSTLKIQRTERGDSAVYLCASSLFSGGTETQYFGPGTRLLVL.

The rearrangement uses TRBV3-1 (or the pseudogene TRBV3-2) and TRBJ2-5, with D possibly matching TRBD1 (6 bases). Trimming stripped 0 bases from V and 10 bases from J, with 12 bases between. Germline V gene sequence: CDR1 LGHDT, CDR2 YNNKEL (reference sequence). CDR3 length: 13 residues. The CDR3 nucleotides are TGTGCCAGCAGCCAAGAAAAGGGGGTACGCCAGTACTTC. It specifies CASSQEKGVRQYF.

V and J are TRBV6-6 and TRBJ1-6; unclear D gene. CDR1 MNHNY and CDR2 SVGAGI come from the germline V gene (reference sequence). V gave up 8 bases and J gave up 14 bases, with 13 bases separating them. The CDR3 extends over 11 amino acids. The CDR3 nucleotides read TGTGCCAGCGGTAGTTGGGCCACCCTCCACTTT. Amino acid sequence: CASGSWATLHF.

The chain uses TRBV12-5 and TRBJ2-5; TRBD1 matches 7 bases. V dropped 3 bases and J dropped 0; count of bases not matched to a gene: 7. CDR3 length: 16 residues. Germline V gene sequence: CDR1 LGHNT, CDR2 FRNRAP. For the CDR3, the DNA is TGTGCTAGTGGTTTCCCGCCGACAGGGCACCAAGAGACCCAGTACTTC. Protein: CASGFPPTGHQETQYF. Based on the CDR3 plus reference TRBV12-5 and TRBJ2-5, the full variable domain is DARVTQTPRHKVTEMGQEVTMRCQPILGHNTVFWYRQTMMQGLELLAYFRNRAPLDDSGMPKDRFSAEMPDATLATLKIQPSEPRDSAVYFCASGFPPTGHQETQYFGPGTRLLVL.

V usage is TRBV6-6 and J usage is TRBJ2-7; 9 bases agree with TRBD1. This CDR3 comprises 13 residues. V gave up 6 bases and J gave up 2 bases; unmatched junction bases: 2. CDR1 and CDR2 (germline): MNHNY, SVGAGI (reference sequence). For the CDR3, the DNA is TGTGCCAGCAGACGACAGGGGGCCTACGAGCAGTACTTC. It codes for CASRRQGAYEQYF.

This chain joins TRBV30 and TRBJ1-3; no firm D call. The CDR3 is made up of 13 amino acids. V was cut by 1 base and J by 0 bases, with 4 bases left in between. The germline CDR1 and CDR2 sequences are GTSNPN and SVGIG (reference sequence). The CDR3 spells CAWSAFSGNTIYF. CDR3 DNA: TGTGCCTGGAGTGCATTCTCTGGAAACACCATATATTTT. Looking up the rest from reference TRBV30 and TRBJ1-3 gives the full variable domain: SQTIHQWPATLVQPVGSPLSLECTVEGTSNPNLYWYRQAAGRGLQLLFYSVGIGQISSEVPQNLSASRPQDRQFILSSKKLLLSDSGFYLCAWSAFSGNTIYFGEGSWLTVV.

Written as DNA, the CDR3 is TGTGCCAGCAGTCCACTCCGGACAGGCCTCTCTGGAAACACCATATATTTT. As protein: CASSPLRTGLSGNTIYF. The chain couples TRBV27 to TRBJ1-3, with TRBD1 matching over 7 bases. Germline V gene data show CDR1 as MNHEY and CDR2 as SMNVEV (reference sequence). This CDR3 region has 17 residues. V was pared by 5 bases and J by 0 bases, with 10 bases of the junction left unmatched.

J is TRBJ2-2 and V is TRBV10-1, with 9 nucleotides matching TRBD1. Germline V gene lookup returns CDR1 WNHNN and CDR2 SYGVQD (reference sequence). CDR3 length: 15 residues. Trimming removed 5 bases from V and 4 bases from J; junction bases left unmatched: 5. Here the CDR3 reads CASSSGTGFTGELFF. The CDR3 nucleotides are TGCGCCAGCAGTTCCGGGACAGGGTTCACCGGGGAGCTGTTTTTT.

This clone was picked up one time. This chain links TRBV10-3 with TRBJ2-7, with 7 bases fitting TRBD1. The V segment lost 0 bases and the J segment 6 bases; nucleotides outside the gene matches: 5. CDR1 is ENHRY and CDR2 is SYGVKD in the germline V gene. CDR3 length: 14 residues. In nucleotides, the CDR3 is TGTGCCATCAGTGAGTCTAGGGGGCCGGGCGAGCAGTACTTC. Its translation is CAISESRGPGEQYF.

This clone was seen ten or more times. V and J are TRBV3-1 (or the pseudogene TRBV3-2) and TRBJ2-2; 7 nucleotides match TRBD2. This CDR3 contains 15 residues. Germline V CDR1 and CDR2: LGHDT, YNNKEL (reference sequence). With V trimmed by 1 base and J by 4 bases, 3 bases remained unmatched. CDR3 loop: CASSQGGLPTGELFF. CDR3 bases: TGTGCCAGCAGCCAAGGGGGACTACCCACCGGGGAGCTGTTTTTT.

The V and J genes are TRBV5-5 and TRBJ1-5, with a tentative D call TRBD1 (5 bases). Trimming shortened V by 4 bases and J by 1 base, and 15 bases separated the two germline ends. The CDR3 covers 16 residues. Germline loops: CDR1 SGHKS, CDR2 YYEKEE (reference sequence). This chain's CDR3 is CASSPGREGSNQPQHF. The CDR3 coding sequence is TGTGCCAGCAGCCCAGGGCGGGAGGGGAGCAATCAGCCCCAGCATTTT.

The genes are TRBV6-5 and TRBJ1-5; D gene uncertain. Deletions cut 0 bases from V and 7 bases from J, with 7 bases between. Germline V gene lookup returns CDR1 MNHEY and CDR2 SVGAGI. The CDR3 has 13 residues. The CDR3 loop is CASSYSNGQPQHF. The CDR3, as DNA: TGTGCCAGCAGTTACTCGAATGGCCAGCCCCAGCATTTT.

The chain has TRBV6-5 and TRBJ2-6; D might be TRBD1 (5 bases). Trimming removed 0 bases from V and 0 bases from J, with 6 bases in between. This CDR3 comprises 16 residues. CDR1 MNHEY and CDR2 SVGAGI come from the germline V gene. CDR3 bases: TGTGCCAGCAGTTACTCGGGGCCCTCTGGGGCCAACGTCCTGACTTTC. Protein product: CASSYSGPSGANVLTF.

As regards this clone: This specimen includes other DNA sequences encoding the same CDR3. The genes are TRBV1 and TRBJ2-3; the table calls TRBD2, which could not be checked here. TRBV1 represents a pseudogene. There are 17 residues in the CDR3. DNA of the CDR3: TGCACCAGCAGCCCCCAAGGACTAGCGGCAAGCACAGATACGCAGTATTTT. Amino acid sequence: CTSSPQGLAASTDTQYF.

The chain uses TRBV3-1 (or the pseudogene TRBV3-2) and TRBJ2-2, with 11 bases fitting TRBD2. There are 14 residues in the CDR3. V lost 4 bases and J lost 5; bases outside the gene matches: 0. CDR1 is LGHDT and CDR2 is YNNKEL in the germline V gene (reference sequence). The CDR3 DNA reads TGTGCCAGCAGCCGGACTAGCGGGACCGGGGAGCTGTTTTTT. Residues: CASSRTSGTGELFF.

V is TRBV12-3 or TRBV12-4 and J is TRBJ1-2; maybe TRBD1 (5 bases). The V end lost 1 base, the J end lost 8 bases, and 11 bases lay between the germline ends. The CDR3 is 13 amino acids. CDR3 sequence reads: CASSLVGAWGYTF. CDR3 nucleotide sequence: TGTGCCAGCAGTTTAGTTGGGGCCTGGGGCTACACCTTC.

This clone was seen just once. V is TRBV3-1 (or the pseudogene TRBV3-2) and J is TRBJ2-3; 12 nucleotides align to TRBD2. Unmatched junction bases numbered 6, after V lost 5 bases and J lost 0 bases. Germline-derived CDR1 and CDR2 are LGHDT and YNNKEL (reference sequence). This CDR3 contains 17 residues. CDR3 coding DNA: TGTGCCAGCAGCTTCCGGACTAGCGGGACTAGCACAGATACGCAGTATTTT. Its translation: CASSFRTSGTSTDTQYF.

The genes are TRBV28 and TRBJ1-6, with 9 bases identical to TRBD1. The V gene end was trimmed by 2 bases and the J gene end by 5 bases; junction bases not matched to a gene: 4. This CDR3 is 16 amino acids long. Germline CDR1 reads MDHEN; CDR2 reads SYDVKM. This chain's CDR3 is CASSLNRDRDNSPLHF. CDR3 coding DNA: TGTGCCAGCAGTTTAAACAGGGACAGGGATAATTCACCCCTCCACTTT.

V is TRBV28 and J is TRBJ1-1, with D unresolved. Trimming took off 4 bases at V and 6 bases at J, with 6 bases between the two ends. The CDR3 consists of 11 residues. Germline V gene lookup returns CDR1 MDHEN and CDR2 SYDVKM. CDR3 DNA: TGTGCCAGCAGTTCAAAGCCTGAAGCTTTCTTT. Protein sequence: CASSSKPEAFF.

The rearrangement links TRBV6-4 to TRBJ2-6; a weak D match, TRBD1 (5 bases). V lost 7 bases and J 4 bases, leaving 20 bases between the germline ends. The CDR3 is made up of 17 amino acids. The germline V gene encodes CDR1 MRHNA and CDR2 SNTAGT. The chain's CDR3 is CASIPGMGLGGANVLTF. The CDR3 region has the DNA TGTGCCAGCATCCCCGGCATGGGGCTCGGGGGGGCCAACGTCCTGACTTTC.